These T cell receptor beta chains were read from a single sample in a study of graft-versus-host responses after intestinal transplantation. TCRdb's table, derived via immunoSEQ multiplex PCR, lists solely in-frame clones and lacks some. The data contain some 41,000 clones, 90% to 95% of them singletons. The sample in question was PBMCs, obtained roughly 110 weeks after intestinal transplantation. The receptors derive from a human patient who received an intestinal transplant, so some T cells may come from the graft donor. Both conserved end residues are part of each CDR3. A D gene is named only where the DNA matches it firmly. Size values are once, few and many counts, or a class for expanded clones, and some rows have none.

len | j_gene | abundance | v_gene | d_gene | CDR3nt | CDR3aa
15 | TRBJ2-5 | - | TRBV5-1 | TRBD2 | TGCGCCAGCAGCTTAGCGGGAGGGTCCTCAGAGACCCAGTACTTC | CASSLAGGSSETQYF
13 | TRBJ1-1 | - | TRBV9 | - | TGTGCCAGCAGCGTAGGGAAAGGGTATGAAGCTTTCTTT | CASSVGKGYEAFF
14 | TRBJ1-2 | - | TRBV5-4 | TRBD1 | TGTGCCAGCAGCTTACAGGGGATGCACTATGGCTACACCTTC | CASSLQGMHYGYTF
14 | TRBJ1-5 | - | TRBV6-4 | - | TGTGCCAGCAGTGCTGAAGGGGGCAATCAGCCCCAGCATTTT | CASSAEGGNQPQHF
16 | TRBJ1-1 | - | TRBV15 | TRBD1 | TGTGCCACCAGCAGAGGCCGACAGGGAATAGGCACTGAAGCTTTCTTT | CATSRGRQGIGTEAFF
15 | TRBJ2-1 | - | TRBV5-1 | - | TGCGCCAGCAGCTTGAACGCGGACTCCTACAATGAGCAGTTCTTC | CASSLNADSYNEQFF
15 | TRBJ2-1 | once | TRBV28 | TRBD1 | TGTGCCAGCAGTTCAGACAGGGATTCCTACAATGAGCAGTTCTTC | CASSSDRDSYNEQFF
12 | TRBJ2-1 | once | TRBV29-1 | TRBD2 | TGCAGCGTGGAGCGGGAAGCGAATGAGCAGTTCTTC | CSVEREANEQFF
13 | TRBJ2-7 | - | TRBV6-5 | - | TGTGCCAGCAGGAGCCTGATCAGCGGGGAGCAGTACTTC | CASRSLISGEQYF
16 | TRBJ1-2 | once | TRBV9 | TRBD1 | TGTGCCAGCAGCTCCAGGGGGACAGTTACCCTCTGGGGCTACACCTTC | CASSSRGTVTLWGYTF
14 | TRBJ1-4 | - | TRBV10-3 | - | TGTGCCATCAGCAATCGGACAGAAAATGAAAAACTGTTTTTT | CAISNRTENEKLFF
15 | TRBJ2-5 | - | TRBV9 | - | TGTGCCAGCACCCCCCATGGGCTGACTCAAGAGACCCAGTACTTC | CASTPHGLTQETQYF
13 | TRBJ1-2 | - | TRBV7-6 | - | TGTGCCAGCAGCTTAGGCGCAGGGTACGGCTACACCTTC | CASSLGAGYGYTF
14 | TRBJ2-3 | - | TRBV6-4 | TRBD1 | TGTGCCAGCAGTCAGGGGGCTAGCACAGATACGCAGTATTTT | CASSQGASTDTQYF
13 | TRBJ1-2 | - | TRBV2 | TRBD1 | TGTGCCAGCAGCGTACAGGGGACCTATGGCTACACCTTC | CASSVQGTYGYTF
12 | TRBJ2-7 | - | TRBV2 | - | TGTGCCAGCCGACAGGTTTATTACGAGCAGTACTTC | CASRQVYYEQYF
19 | TRBJ1-3 | - | TRBV5-1 | - | TGCGCCAGCAGCTTGATGGTATTGGGACGGCAACCCTCTGGAAACACCATATATTTT | CASSLMVLGRQPSGNTIYF
15 | TRBJ2-3 | - | TRBV9 | - | TGTGCCAGCAGCGTAGAGGGTAGCGGCACAGATACGCAGTATTTT | CASSVEGSGTDTQYF
14 | TRBJ2-7 | - | TRBV6-6 | TRBD1 | TGTGCCAGCAGCAAAGACAGGGGGCTATACGAGCAGTACTTC | CASSKDRGLYEQYF
14 | TRBJ1-4 | - | TRBV18 | - | TGTGCCAGTTCTACGGACAGCGAGAATGAAAAACTGTTTTTT | CASSTDSENEKLFF
12 | TRBJ2-7 | - | TRBV5-3 | - | TGTGCCAGAACCCAAAAACCCTACGAGCAGTACTTC | CARTQKPYEQYF
13 | TRBJ1-5 | - | TRBV6-5 | - | TGTGCCAGCAGTCACACACGAAATCAGCCCCAGCATTTT | CASSHTRNQPQHF
17 | TRBJ2-7 | - | TRBV13 | TRBD2 | TGTGCCAGCAGCTTCGCTCCCGGGACTAAGCGGTCCTACGAGCAGTACTTC | CASSFAPGTKRSYEQYF
12 | TRBJ2-2 | few | TRBV5-6 | - | TGTGCCAGCAGCTTGCTCCCCGGGGAGCTGTTTTTT | CASSLLPGELFF
14 | TRBJ2-7 | - | TRBV6-5 | - | TGTGCCAGCAGTCAGGGACTGGACCCCTACGAGCAGTACTTC | CASSQGLDPYEQYF
16 | TRBJ2-7 | - | TRBV9 | - | TGTGCCAGCAGCGTGAGGCCAGGGCCCCCCTCCTACGAGCAGTACTTC | CASSVRPGPPSYEQYF
14 | TRBJ1-2 | - | TRBV27 | TRBD1 | TGTGCCAGCCCCCCGTCCGGGACAGGGGATGGCTACACCTTC | CASPPSGTGDGYTF
18 | TRBJ1-5 | - | TRBV4-1 | TRBD1 | TGCGCCAGCAGCCAGTATAAACCCAGGACAGGGGGATATCAGCCCCAGCATTTT | CASSQYKPRTGGYQPQHF
15 | TRBJ1-1 | - | TRBV7-9 | - | TGTGCCAGCAGCCGAGCACCAGTTAGGGGCACTGAAGCTTTCTTT | CASSRAPVRGTEAFF